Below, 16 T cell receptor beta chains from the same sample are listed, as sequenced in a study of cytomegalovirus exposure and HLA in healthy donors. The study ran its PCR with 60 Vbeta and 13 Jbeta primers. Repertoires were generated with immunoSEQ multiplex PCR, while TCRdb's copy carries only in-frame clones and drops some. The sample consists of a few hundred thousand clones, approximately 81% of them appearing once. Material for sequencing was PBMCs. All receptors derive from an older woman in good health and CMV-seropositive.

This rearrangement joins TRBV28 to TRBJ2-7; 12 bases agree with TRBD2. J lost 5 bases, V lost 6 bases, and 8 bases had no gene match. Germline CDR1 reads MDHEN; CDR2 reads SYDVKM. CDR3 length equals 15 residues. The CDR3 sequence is CASSQTSGSINEQYF. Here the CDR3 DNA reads TGTGCCAGCAGCCAGACTAGCGGGAGTATCAACGAGCAGTACTTC.

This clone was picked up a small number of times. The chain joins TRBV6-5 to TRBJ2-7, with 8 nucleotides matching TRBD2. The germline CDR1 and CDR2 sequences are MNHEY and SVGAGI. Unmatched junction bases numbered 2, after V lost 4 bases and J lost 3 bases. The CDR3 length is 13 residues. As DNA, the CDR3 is TGTGCCAGCAGTTCCCGGGGGGGCTACGAGCAGTACTTC. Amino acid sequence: CASSSRGGYEQYF.

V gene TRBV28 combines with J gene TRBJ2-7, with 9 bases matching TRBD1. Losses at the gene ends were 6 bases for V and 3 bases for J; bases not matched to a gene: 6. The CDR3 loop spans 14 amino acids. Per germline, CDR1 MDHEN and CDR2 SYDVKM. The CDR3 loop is CASRLGQGLYEQYF. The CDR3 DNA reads TGTGCCAGCAGGCTTGGACAGGGGCTCTACGAGCAGTACTTC.

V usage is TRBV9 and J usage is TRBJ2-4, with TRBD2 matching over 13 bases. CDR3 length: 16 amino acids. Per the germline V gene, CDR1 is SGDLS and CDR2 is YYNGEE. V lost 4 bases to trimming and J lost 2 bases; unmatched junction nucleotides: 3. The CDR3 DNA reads TGTGCCAGCAGCTCAGGGACTAGCGGGACCAAAAACATTCAGTACTTC. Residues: CASSSGTSGTKNIQYF.

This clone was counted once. CDR3 amino acids: CASSLAPGRQPQHF. CDR3 DNA sequence: TGTGCCAGCAGCTTGGCCCCGGGGAGGCAGCCCCAGCATTTT. J is TRBJ1-5 and V is TRBV7-8; D remains ambiguous. The CDR3 runs 14 residues. CDR1 is SGHVS, CDR2 FQNEAQ, per germline. The V end was cut by 3 bases, the J end by 7 bases, with 13 bases between.

CDR3 region: CATPWDRERHEQYF. The CDR3 nucleotides are TGTGCCACCCCCTGGGACAGGGAAAGGCACGAGCAGTACTTC. The chain uses TRBV10-3 and TRBJ2-7; 9 bases agree with TRBD1. The CDR3 loop spans 14 amino acids. V lost 10 bases, J lost 5 bases, and 12 bases stayed unmatched. Per the germline V gene, CDR1 is ENHRY and CDR2 is SYGVKD.

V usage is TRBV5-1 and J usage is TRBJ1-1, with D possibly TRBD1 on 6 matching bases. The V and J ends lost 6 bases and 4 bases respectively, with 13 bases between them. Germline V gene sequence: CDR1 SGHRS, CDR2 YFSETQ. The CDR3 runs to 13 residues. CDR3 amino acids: CASNRDGFTEAFF. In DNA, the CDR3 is TGCGCCAGCAACAGGGATGGATTCACTGAAGCTTTCTTT.

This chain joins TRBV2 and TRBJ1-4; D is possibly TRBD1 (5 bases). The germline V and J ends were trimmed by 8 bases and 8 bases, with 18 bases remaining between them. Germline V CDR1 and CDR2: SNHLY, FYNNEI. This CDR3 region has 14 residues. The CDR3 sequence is CASLDHRLGEKLFF. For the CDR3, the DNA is TGTGCCAGCCTTGATCACAGGTTAGGCGAAAAACTGTTTTTT.

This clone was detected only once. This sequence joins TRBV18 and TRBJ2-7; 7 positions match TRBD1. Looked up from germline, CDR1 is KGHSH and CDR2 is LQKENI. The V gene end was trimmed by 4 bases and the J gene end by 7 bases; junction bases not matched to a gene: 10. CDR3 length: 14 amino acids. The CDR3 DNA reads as TGTGCCAGCTCACTCGACAGGGACCCGAGGGAGCAGTACTTC. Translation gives CASSLDRDPREQYF.

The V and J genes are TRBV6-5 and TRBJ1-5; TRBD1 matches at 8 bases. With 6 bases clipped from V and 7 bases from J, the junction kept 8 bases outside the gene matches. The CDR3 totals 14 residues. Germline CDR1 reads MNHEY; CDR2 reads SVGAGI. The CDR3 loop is CASSAGTGNQPQHF. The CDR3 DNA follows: TGTGCCAGCAGCGCCGGGACAGGTAACCAGCCCCAGCATTTT.

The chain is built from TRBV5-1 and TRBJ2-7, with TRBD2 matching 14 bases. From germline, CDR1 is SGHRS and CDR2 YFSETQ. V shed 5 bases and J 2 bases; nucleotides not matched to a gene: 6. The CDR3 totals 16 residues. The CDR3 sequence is CASSSGTSGSTYEQYF. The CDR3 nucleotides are TGCGCCAGCAGTTCAGGGACTAGCGGGAGCACCTACGAGCAGTACTTC.

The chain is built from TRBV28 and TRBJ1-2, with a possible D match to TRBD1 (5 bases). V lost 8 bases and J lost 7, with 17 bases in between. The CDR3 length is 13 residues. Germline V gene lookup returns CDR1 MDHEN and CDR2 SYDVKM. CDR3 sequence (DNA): TGTGCCAGCTGCCCAGGGAAAAGTGTTGGCTACACCTTC. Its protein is CASCPGKSVGYTF.

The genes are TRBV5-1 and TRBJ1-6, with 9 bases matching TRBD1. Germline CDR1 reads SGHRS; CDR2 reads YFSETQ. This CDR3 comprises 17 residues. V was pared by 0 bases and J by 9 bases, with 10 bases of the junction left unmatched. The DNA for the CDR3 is TGCGCCAGCAGCTTGGAGTTGGTGGGACAGGGCCTTTCACCCCTCCACTTT. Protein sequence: CASSLELVGQGLSPLHF.

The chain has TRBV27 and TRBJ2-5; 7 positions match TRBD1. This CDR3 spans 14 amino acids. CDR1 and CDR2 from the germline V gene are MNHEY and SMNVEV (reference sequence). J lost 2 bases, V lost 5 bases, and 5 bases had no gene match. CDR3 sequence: CASSSTGDQETQYF. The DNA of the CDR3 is TGTGCCAGCAGTAGTACAGGGGATCAAGAGACCCAGTACTTC.

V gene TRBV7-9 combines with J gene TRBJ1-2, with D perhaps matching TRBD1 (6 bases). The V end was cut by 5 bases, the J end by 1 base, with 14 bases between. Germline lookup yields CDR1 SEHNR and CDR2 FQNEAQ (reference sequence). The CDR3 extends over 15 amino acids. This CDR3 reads CASSGGQSNNYGYTF. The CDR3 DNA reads TGTGCCAGCAGCGGTGGACAGTCCAATAACTATGGCTACACCTTC.

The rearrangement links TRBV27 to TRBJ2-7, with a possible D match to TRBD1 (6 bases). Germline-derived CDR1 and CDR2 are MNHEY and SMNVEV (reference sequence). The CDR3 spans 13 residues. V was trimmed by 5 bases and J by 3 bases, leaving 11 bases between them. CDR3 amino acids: CASSAGQFYEQYF. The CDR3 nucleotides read TGTGCCAGCAGTGCCGGACAGTTCTACGAGCAGTACTTC.